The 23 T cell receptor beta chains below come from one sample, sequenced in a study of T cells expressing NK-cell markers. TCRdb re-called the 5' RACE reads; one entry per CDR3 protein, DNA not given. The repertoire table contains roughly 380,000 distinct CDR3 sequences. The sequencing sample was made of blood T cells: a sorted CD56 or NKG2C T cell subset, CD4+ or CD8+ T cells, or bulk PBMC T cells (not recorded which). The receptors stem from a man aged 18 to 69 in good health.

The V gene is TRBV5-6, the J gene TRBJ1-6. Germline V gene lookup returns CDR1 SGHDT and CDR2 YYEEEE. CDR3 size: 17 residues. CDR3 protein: CASSFVAGSSYNSPLHF.

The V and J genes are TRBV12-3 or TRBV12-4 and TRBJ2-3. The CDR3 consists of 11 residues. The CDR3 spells CASSGTKIEYF.

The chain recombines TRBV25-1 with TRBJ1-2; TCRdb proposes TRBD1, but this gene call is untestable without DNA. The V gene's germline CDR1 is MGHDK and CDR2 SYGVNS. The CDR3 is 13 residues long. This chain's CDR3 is CASSGLQGSGYTF.

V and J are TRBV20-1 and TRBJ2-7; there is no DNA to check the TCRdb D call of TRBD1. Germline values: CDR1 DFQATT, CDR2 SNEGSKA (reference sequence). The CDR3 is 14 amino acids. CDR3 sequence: CSAFPRTGTYEQYF.

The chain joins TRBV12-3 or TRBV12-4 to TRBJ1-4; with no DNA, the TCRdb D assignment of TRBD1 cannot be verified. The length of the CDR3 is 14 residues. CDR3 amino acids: CASGRQGANEKLFF.

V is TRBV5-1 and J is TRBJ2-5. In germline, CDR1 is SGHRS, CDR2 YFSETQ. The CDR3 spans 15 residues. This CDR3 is CASSLSGSTQETQYF. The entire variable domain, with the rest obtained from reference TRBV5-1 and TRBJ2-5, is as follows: KAGVTQTPRYLIKTRGQQVTLSCSPISGHRSVSWYQQTPGQGLQFLFEYFSETQRNKGNFPGRFSGRQFSNSRSEMNVSTLELGDSALYLCASSLSGSTQETQYFGPGTRLLVL.

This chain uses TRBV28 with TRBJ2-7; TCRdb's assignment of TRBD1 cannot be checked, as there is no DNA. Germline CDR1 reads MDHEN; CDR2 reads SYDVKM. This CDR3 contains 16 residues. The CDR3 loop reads CASSPNRPGGGTQQYF.

The CDR3 here is CASRRIERTFNYGYTF. The V and J genes are TRBV6-1 and TRBJ1-2. From germline, CDR1 is MNHNS and CDR2 SASEGT. CDR3 size: 16 residues.

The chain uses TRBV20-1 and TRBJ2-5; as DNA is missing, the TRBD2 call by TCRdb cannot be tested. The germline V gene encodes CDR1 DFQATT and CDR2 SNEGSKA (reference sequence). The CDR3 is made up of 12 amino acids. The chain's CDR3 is CSASSGGRTQYF.

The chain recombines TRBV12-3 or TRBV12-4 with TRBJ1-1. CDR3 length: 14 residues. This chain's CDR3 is CASSLEVSITEAFF.

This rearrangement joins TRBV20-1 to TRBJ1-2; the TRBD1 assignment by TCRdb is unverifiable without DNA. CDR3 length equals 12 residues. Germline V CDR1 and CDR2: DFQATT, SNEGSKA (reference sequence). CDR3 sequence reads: CSAGREGYGYTF.

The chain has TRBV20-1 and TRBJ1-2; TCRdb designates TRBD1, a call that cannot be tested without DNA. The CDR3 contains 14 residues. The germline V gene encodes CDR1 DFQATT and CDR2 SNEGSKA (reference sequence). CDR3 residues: CSAAPHRADHGYTF.

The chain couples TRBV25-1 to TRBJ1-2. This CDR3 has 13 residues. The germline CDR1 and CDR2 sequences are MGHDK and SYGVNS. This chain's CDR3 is CASSDSNNYGYTF.

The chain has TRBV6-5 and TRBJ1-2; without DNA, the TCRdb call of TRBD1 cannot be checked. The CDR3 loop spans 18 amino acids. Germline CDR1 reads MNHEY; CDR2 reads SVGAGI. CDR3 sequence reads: CASSYYGIGQGKTYGYTF.

CDR3 protein: CASSPPTQGLNTEAFF. V and J are TRBV4-1 and TRBJ1-1. Germline CDR1 is MGHRA and CDR2 is YSYEKL. The CDR3 sequence is 16 residues long.

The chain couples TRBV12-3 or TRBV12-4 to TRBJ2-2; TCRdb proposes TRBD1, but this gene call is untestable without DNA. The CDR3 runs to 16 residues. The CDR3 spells CASSPTDRVLTGELFF.

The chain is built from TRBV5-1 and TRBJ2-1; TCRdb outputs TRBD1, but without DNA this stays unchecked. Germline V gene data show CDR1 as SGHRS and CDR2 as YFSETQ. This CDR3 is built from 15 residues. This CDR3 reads CASSSLSTGNNEQFF.

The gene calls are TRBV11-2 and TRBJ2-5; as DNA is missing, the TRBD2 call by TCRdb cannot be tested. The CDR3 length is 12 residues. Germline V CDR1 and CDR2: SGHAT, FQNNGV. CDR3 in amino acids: CASSLAGTYRYF.

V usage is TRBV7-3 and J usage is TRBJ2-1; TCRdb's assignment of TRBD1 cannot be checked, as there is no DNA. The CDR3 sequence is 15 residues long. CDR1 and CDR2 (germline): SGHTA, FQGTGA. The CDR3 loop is CASSTTGGTYNEQFF. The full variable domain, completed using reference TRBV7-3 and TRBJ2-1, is GAGVSQTPSNKVTEKGKYVELRCDPISGHTALYWYRQSLGQGPEFLIYFQGTGAADDSGLPNDRFFAVRPEGSVSTLKIQRTERGDSAVYLCASSTTGGTYNEQFFGPGTRLTVL.

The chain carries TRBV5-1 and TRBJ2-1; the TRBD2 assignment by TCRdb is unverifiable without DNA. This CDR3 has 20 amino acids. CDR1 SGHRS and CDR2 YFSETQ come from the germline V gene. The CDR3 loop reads CASSWNLLAGGLKRYNEQFF.

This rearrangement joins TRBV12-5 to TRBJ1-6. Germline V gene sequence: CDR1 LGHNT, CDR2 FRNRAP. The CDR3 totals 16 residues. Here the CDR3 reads CASGLVPRVGSSPLHF.

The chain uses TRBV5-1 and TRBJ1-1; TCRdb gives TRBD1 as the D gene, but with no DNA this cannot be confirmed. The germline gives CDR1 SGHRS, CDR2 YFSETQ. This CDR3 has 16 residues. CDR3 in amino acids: CASSTRGGYLNTEAFF.

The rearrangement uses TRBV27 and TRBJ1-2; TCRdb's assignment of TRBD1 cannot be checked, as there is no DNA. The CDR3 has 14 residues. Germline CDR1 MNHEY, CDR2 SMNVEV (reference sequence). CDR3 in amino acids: CASRGQGLYYGYTF.